These 19 T cell receptor beta chains came from one sample sequenced in a study of T cells in Graves' hyperthyroidism and ophthalmopathy. Regions amplified from RNA transcripts were the TCR beta CDR3 regions. First-round RT-PCR of the TCR CDR3 relied on the HTBI primer set. TCRdb reprocessed the multiplex PCR reads via MiXCR and lists one record per CDR3 protein. Among approximately 380,000 distinct CDR3 sequences, approximately 17% were seen once, and the ten largest hold 40%. The sequenced sample consisted of blood. Receptors were obtained from a man in his late teens or twenties with Graves' ophthalmopathy.

This clonotype was counted only a few times. The rearrangement uses TRBV18 and TRBJ1-3; perhaps TRBD1 as D (6 bases). The V end lost 3 bases, the J end lost 7 bases, and 16 bases lay between the germline ends. The CDR3 sequence is 15 residues long. Germline lookup yields CDR1 KGHSH and CDR2 LQKENI. The CDR3 sequence is CASSPPTGTRNTIYF. CDR3 nucleotides: TGTGCCAGCTCACCCCCGACAGGCACCAGGAACACCATATATTTT.

The chain employs TRBV5-4 and TRBJ2-7; no clear D. Germline V lookup: CDR1 SGHNT, CDR2 YYREEE (reference sequence). The CDR3 length is 15 residues. The V and J ends lost 0 bases and 1 base respectively, with 11 bases between them. The CDR3 DNA reads TGTGCCAGCAGCTTGGAGGGCTCGCGATCCTACGAGCAGTACTTC. It is translated as CASSLEGSRSYEQYF.

The V gene is TRBV12-3 or TRBV12-4, the J gene TRBJ1-5; D gene unclear. V lost 3 bases and J lost 1, with 7 bases in between. The CDR3 extends over 14 amino acids. The CDR3 DNA reads TGTGCCAGCAGTTTCGGACGGAGCAATCAGCCCCAGCATTTT. Residues: CASSFGRSNQPQHF.

This clonotype was detected ten times or more. V gene TRBV12-3 or TRBV12-4 combines with J gene TRBJ1-1, with D uncertain. Trimming left V 3 bases short and J 6 bases short, with 11 bases between. There are 13 residues in the CDR3. The CDR3: CASSFRPRAEAFF. CDR3 bases: TGTGCCAGCAGTTTCCGCCCTAGGGCTGAAGCTTTCTTT.

This rearrangement joins TRBV20-1 to TRBJ2-1; D gene unclear. CDR1 and CDR2 from the germline V gene are DFQATT and SNEGSKA (reference sequence). The CDR3 sequence is 13 residues long. The V and J ends lost 2 bases and 0 bases respectively, with 5 bases between them. Written as DNA, the CDR3 is TGCAGTGCTAGACCTAACTCCTACAATGAGCAGTTCTTC. Its translation: CSARPNSYNEQFF.

In this sample, this clonotype turned up many times. The chain employs TRBV3-1 and TRBJ2-7; D might be TRBD2 (6 bases). V lost 5 bases to trimming and J lost 0 bases, with 14 bases between them. Germline V gives CDR1 LGHDT, CDR2 YNNKEL (reference sequence). CDR3 length equals 15 residues. Written as DNA, the CDR3 is TGTGCCAGCAGCAGGGACTCAATAGGCTCCTACGAGCAGTACTTC. Its translation is CASSRDSIGSYEQYF.

The chain has TRBV6-1 and TRBJ2-7, with D perhaps given as TRBD1 or TRBD2 (6 bases each). The length of the CDR3 is 14 residues. Germline CDR1 and CDR2: MNHNS and SASEGT. The V and J ends lost 5 bases and 2 bases respectively, with 13 bases between them. This CDR3 reads CASSRPGATYEQYF. The CDR3 bases are TGTGCCAGCAGTCGCCCGGGGGCCACCTACGAGCAGTACTTC.

The table lists this clonotype with a few counts. The gene calls are TRBV5-1 and TRBJ2-3; TRBD2 aligns across 10 bases. CDR1 and CDR2 from the germline V gene are SGHRS and YFSETQ. V was clipped by 4 bases and J by 0 bases; unmatched bases: 5. The CDR3 is made up of 16 amino acids. CDR3 loop: CASSAELAGSTDTQYF. Written as DNA, the CDR3 is TGCGCCAGCAGCGCTGAACTAGCGGGGAGCACAGATACGCAGTATTTT.

V and J are TRBV6-1 and TRBJ2-7, with no clear D. Trimming removed 0 bases at V and 2 bases at J, with 20 bases between. CDR3 size: 18 residues. The germline V gene encodes CDR1 MNHNS and CDR2 SASEGT. The CDR3 sequence: CASSEAFTINGPAYEQYF. The CDR3 DNA is TGTGCCAGCAGTGAAGCGTTTACCATAAACGGGCCCGCCTACGAGCAGTACTTC.

The table lists this clonotype with many counts. The V gene is TRBV5-1, the J gene TRBJ2-7; D unclear. This CDR3 region has 15 residues. Between the trimmed V and J ends, which lost 0 bases and 6 bases, there was a span of 16 bases. CDR1 SGHRS and CDR2 YFSETQ come from the germline V gene. CDR3 protein: CASSLGRPTGFEQYF. As DNA, the CDR3 is TGCGCCAGCAGCTTGGGACGTCCAACTGGGTTCGAGCAGTACTTC. Using reference TRBV5-1 and TRBJ2-7 for the parts outside the CDR3, the full variable domain is KAGVTQTPRYLIKTRGQQVTLSCSPISGHRSVSWYQQTPGQGLQFLFEYFSETQRNKGNFPGRFSGRQFSNSRSEMNVSTLELGDSALYLCASSLGRPTGFEQYFGPGTRLTVT.

This clonotype was detected only a few times. The chain links TRBV5-6 to TRBJ2-5, with unresolved D. This CDR3 spans 14 amino acids. Germline CDR1 is SGHDT and CDR2 is YYEEEE. Trimming took off 0 bases at V and 6 bases at J, with 12 bases between the two ends. DNA of the CDR3: TGTGCCAGCAGCTTGGAAGGACCTGCCCAGACCCAGTACTTC. Translation: CASSLEGPAQTQYF.

This clonotype was detected only a few times. The chain is built from TRBV9 and TRBJ1-5; 7 bases match TRBD1. CDR3 length: 21 amino acids. Trimming removed 0 bases from V and 0 bases from J; junction bases left unmatched: 18. Germline values: CDR1 SGDLS, CDR2 YYNGEE. The DNA for the CDR3 is TGTGCCAGCAGCGTAGATGACAGGGAGTTGGGGCAGCTTTATAGCAATCAGCCCCAGCATTTT. Its translation is CASSVDDRELGQLYSNQPQHF.

The J gene is TRBJ2-5, the V gene TRBV5-6, with D possibly being TRBD2 (5 bases). This CDR3 has 13 amino acids. The germline V and J ends were trimmed by 0 bases and 5 bases, with 8 bases remaining between them. The germline gives CDR1 SGHDT, CDR2 YYEEEE. For the CDR3, the DNA is TGTGCCAGCAGCTTGGAGAGGGCGGAGACCCAGTACTTC. Translation gives CASSLERAETQYF.

Many counts were recorded for this clonotype. The chain has TRBV11-2 and TRBJ2-7; 7 positions match TRBD2. The CDR3 is made up of 13 amino acids. V was pared by 3 bases and J by 2 bases, with 1 base of the junction left unmatched. CDR1 is SGHAT, CDR2 FQNNGV, per germline. In DNA, the CDR3 is TGTGCCAGCAGCTTCGGGACTACCTACGAGCAGTACTTC. It codes for CASSFGTTYEQYF.

Comments on this clonotype: This may arise from a read error, as a much more abundant clone is one base away. The V and J genes are TRBV5-1 and TRBJ2-7, with unresolved D. The CDR3 sequence is 14 residues long. Per germline, CDR1 SGHRS and CDR2 YFSETQ. V was cut by 1 base and J by 6 bases, with 14 bases left in between. CDR3 region: CASSLRQYPSEQYF. The DNA for the CDR3 is TGCGCCAGCAGCTTGAGACAATACCCCTCCGAGCAGTACTTC.

This rearrangement joins TRBV5-1 to TRBJ2-5; possible D gene TRBD1, 6 bases. The V end lost 4 bases, the J end lost 1 base, and 11 bases lay between the germline ends. The CDR3 spans 14 residues. Germline values: CDR1 SGHRS, CDR2 YFSETQ. The CDR3 bases are TGCGCCAGCAGCCTAGGGACATTCCAAGAGACCCAGTACTTC. Residues: CASSLGTFQETQYF.

This clonotype was recorded a few times. With a much larger clone just one base away, this may be a read error. The rearrangement uses TRBV28 and TRBJ1-2; possible D gene TRBD1, 6 bases. V was pared by 6 bases and J by 8 bases, with 16 bases between. Germline values: CDR1 MDHEN, CDR2 SYDVKM. The CDR3 has 13 residues. The CDR3 coding sequence is TGTGCCAGCAGGGCGGGGGCAGCGGGCGGCTACACCTTC. The encoded protein is CASRAGAAGGYTF.

This clonotype was detected ten times or more. CDR3: CASSRDNSVTYEQYF. The CDR3 region has the DNA TGTGCCAGCTCACGGGACAACTCGGTAACCTACGAGCAGTACTTC. V is TRBV18 and J is TRBJ2-7, with a weak D call TRBD1 (6 bases). The V gene lost 4 bases and the J gene lost 2 bases, with 15 bases spanning the gap. The germline CDR1 and CDR2 sequences are KGHSH and LQKENI. The CDR3 extends over 15 amino acids.

This chain connects TRBV2 to TRBJ2-1, with a possible D match to TRBD1 (6 bases). The CDR3 loop spans 15 amino acids. The germline CDR1 and CDR2 sequences are SNHLY and FYNNEI. Between the trimmed V and J ends, which lost 8 bases and 5 bases, there was a span of 19 bases. The DNA for the CDR3 is TGTGCCAGCGGCTTAAGACGGGACAAAAACAATGAGCAGTTCTTC. Its protein product is CASGLRRDKNNEQFF.